This T cell receptor beta chain was sequenced in a study of identifying expanded T cells in peripheral blood. The protocol was immunoSEQ multiplex PCR, while the TCRdb copy is restricted to in-frame clones and leaves out a portion. This table has under 120,000 clones, roughly 89% appearing once. Source material: blood. The TCR sequence derives from a person between 18 and 70 years old in good health.

For the CDR3, the DNA is TGTGCCAGCAGCTTAGACCCCGGGACAGGGGTCTATGGCTACACCTTC. This gives the protein CASSLDPGTGVYGYTF. The chain recombines TRBV13 with TRBJ1-2, with 10 bases aligning to TRBD1. The CDR3 loop spans 16 amino acids. Germline V CDR1 and CDR2: PRHDT, FYEKMQ (reference sequence). Losses at the gene ends were 1 base for V and 4 bases for J; bases not matched to a gene: 6.